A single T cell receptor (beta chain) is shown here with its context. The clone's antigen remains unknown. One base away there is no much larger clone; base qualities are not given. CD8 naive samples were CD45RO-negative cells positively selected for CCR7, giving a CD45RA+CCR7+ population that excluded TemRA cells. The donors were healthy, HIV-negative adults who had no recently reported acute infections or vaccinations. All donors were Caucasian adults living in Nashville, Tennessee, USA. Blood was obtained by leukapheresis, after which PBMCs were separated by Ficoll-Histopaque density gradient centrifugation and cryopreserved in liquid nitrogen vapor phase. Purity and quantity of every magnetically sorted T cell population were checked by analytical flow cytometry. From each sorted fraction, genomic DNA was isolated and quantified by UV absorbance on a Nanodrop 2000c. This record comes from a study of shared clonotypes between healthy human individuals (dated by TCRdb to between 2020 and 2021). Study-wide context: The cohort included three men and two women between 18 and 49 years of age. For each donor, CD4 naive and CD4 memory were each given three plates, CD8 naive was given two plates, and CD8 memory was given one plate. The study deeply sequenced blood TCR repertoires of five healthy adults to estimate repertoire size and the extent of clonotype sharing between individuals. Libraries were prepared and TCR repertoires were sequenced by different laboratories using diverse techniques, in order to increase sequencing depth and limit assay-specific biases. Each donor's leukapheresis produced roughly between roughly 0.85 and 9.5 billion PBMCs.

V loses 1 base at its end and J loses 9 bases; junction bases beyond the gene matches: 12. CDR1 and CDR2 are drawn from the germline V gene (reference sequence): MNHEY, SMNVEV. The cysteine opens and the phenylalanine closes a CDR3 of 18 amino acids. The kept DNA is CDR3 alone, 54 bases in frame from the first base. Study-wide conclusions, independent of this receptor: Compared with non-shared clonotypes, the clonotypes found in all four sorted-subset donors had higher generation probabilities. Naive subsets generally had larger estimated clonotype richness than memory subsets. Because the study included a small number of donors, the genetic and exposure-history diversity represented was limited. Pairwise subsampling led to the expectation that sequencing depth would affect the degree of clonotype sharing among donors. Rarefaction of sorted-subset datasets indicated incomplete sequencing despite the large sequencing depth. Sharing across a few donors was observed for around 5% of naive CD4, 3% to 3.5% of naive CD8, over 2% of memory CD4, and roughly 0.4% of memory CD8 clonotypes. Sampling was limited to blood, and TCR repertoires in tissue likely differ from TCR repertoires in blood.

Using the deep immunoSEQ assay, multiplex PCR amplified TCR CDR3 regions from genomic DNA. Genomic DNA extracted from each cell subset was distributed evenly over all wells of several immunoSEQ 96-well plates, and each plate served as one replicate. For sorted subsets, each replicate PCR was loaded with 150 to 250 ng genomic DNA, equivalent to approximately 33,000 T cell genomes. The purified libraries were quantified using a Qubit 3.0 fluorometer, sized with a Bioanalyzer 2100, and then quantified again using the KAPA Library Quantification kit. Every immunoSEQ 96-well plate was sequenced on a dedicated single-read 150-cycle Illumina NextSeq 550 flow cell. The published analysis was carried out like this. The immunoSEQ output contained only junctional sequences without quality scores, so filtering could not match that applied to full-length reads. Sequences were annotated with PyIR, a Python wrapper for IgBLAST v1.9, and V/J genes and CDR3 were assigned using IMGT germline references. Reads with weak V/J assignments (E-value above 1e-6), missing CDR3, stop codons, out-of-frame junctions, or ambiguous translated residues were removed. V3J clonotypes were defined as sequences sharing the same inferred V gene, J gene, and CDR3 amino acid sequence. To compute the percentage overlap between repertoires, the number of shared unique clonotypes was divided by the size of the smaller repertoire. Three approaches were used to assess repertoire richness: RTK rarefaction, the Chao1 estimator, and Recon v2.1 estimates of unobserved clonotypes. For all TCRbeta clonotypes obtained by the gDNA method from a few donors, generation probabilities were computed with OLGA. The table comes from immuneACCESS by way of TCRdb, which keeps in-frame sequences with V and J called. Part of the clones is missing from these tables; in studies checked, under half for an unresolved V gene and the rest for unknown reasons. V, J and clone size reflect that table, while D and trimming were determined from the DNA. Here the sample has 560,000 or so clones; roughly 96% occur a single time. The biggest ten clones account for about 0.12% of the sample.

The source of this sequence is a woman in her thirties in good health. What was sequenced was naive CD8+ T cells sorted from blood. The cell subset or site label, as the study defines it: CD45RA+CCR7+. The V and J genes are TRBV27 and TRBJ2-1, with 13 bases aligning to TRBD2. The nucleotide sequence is TGTGCCAGCAGTTTATACTGGAGTCGGACTAGCGGGAGTGTTGAGCAGTTCTTC. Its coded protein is CASSLYWSRTSGSVEQFF.